This T cell receptor beta chain was sequenced in a study of blood T cell repertoires in COVID-19. Study in general: T cells, B-cell-depleted T cells, or PBMCs provided the cDNA or gDNA that served as material.

This clone was seen once. Authors' analysis steps: Reference gene primer amplification gave estimated nucleated cell counts. Measured with immunoSEQ multiplex PCR; TCRdb has only the in-frame clones, and not every one. D and trimming come from the DNA, and the V and J calls and clone size come from that table. The sample lists 69,000 or so clones, approximately 78% seen once, with 4.8% in the top ten. Specimen: peripheral blood. The clonotype comes from an elderly woman with active or convalescent COVID-19.

This CDR3 reads CASRGLNYGYTF. In DNA, the CDR3 is TGTGCCAGCCGCGGCCTTAACTATGGCTACACCTTC. The chain combines TRBV6-5 with TRBJ1-2; D is undetermined. This CDR3 contains 12 residues. Trimming shortened V by 8 bases and J by 1 base, and 8 bases separated the two germline ends. From germline, CDR1 is MNHEY and CDR2 SVGAGI.